This T cell receptor (beta chain) is from a study of blood T cell repertoires in COVID-19. Method: immunoSEQ multiplex PCR; TCRdb's copy keeps in-frame clones and lacks some. The repertoire has under 100,000 clones, about 85% of them found once; the top ten carry roughly 23%. Specimen: peripheral blood. The source of this sequence is an elderly man with active or convalescent COVID-19.

Here the CDR3 DNA reads TGTGCCAGCTCCTCCGGGGGTCGCATGAACACTGAAGCTTTCTTT. It specifies CASSSGGRMNTEAFF. The rearrangement uses TRBV18 and TRBJ1-1; tentatively, D is TRBD1 (5 bases). CDR3 length: 15 amino acids. V gave up 6 bases and J gave up 0 bases, with 14 bases separating them. Germline CDR1 KGHSH, CDR2 LQKENI.